The 23 T cell receptor beta chains given below trace back to one sample, sequenced in a study of cytomegalovirus exposure and HLA in healthy donors. Only in-frame clones appear in the TCRdb table, and some are missing; sequencing was by immunoSEQ multiplex PCR. The repertoire has about 350,000 clones, roughly 90% of them found once; the top ten carry over 1%. Sequences were obtained from PBMCs. All receptors derive from a woman aged 25 to 39 in good health and CMV-seropositive.

V and J are TRBV7-2 and TRBJ2-7; D is unresolved. This CDR3 has 13 residues. V was shortened by 4 bases and J by 3 bases, with 10 bases between the two germline ends. CDR1 is SGHTA, CDR2 FQGNSA, per germline. The CDR3 loop is CASSYLVGYEQYF. CDR3 nucleotide sequence: TGTGCCAGCAGCTACTTAGTGGGCTACGAGCAGTACTTC.

The chain is built from TRBV29-1 and TRBJ2-5; no firm D call. The CDR3 consists of 11 residues. Looked up from germline, CDR1 is SQVTM and CDR2 is ANQGSEA. V lost 6 bases and J lost 4, with 9 bases in between. CDR3 in amino acids: CSVMPVETQYF. The DNA of the CDR3 is TGCAGCGTCATGCCCGTAGAGACCCAGTACTTC.

The chain joins TRBV18 to TRBJ2-1; D call uncertain. The germline CDR1 and CDR2 sequences are KGHSH and LQKENI. This CDR3 has 13 amino acids. The germline V and J ends were trimmed by 3 bases and 9 bases, with 12 bases remaining between them. The CDR3 region is CASSPKRESEQFF. The CDR3 coding sequence is TGTGCCAGCTCACCGAAAAGGGAATCTGAGCAGTTCTTC.

The V gene is TRBV7-3, the J gene TRBJ2-1; TRBD2 matches at 9 bases. From germline, CDR1 is SGHTA and CDR2 FQGTGA. The CDR3 is made up of 17 amino acids. V gave up 3 bases and J gave up 8 bases; unmatched junction bases: 14. The CDR3, as DNA: TGTGCCAGCAGCTTGAGAGGCGGGAGGGCCTTCTCCGATGAGCAGTTCTTC. Translated: CASSLRGGRAFSDEQFF.

This clone was counted a few times. The rearrangement joins TRBV21-1 to TRBJ1-2; the table names TRBD1, a call not compared with the DNA. TRBV21-1 represents a pseudogene. The CDR3 spans 14 residues. CDR3 in amino acids: CASSVTGVGGGYTF. The CDR3 DNA follows: TGTGCCAGCAGCGTGACAGGGGTAGGAGGTGGCTACACCTTC.

The chain has TRBV2 and TRBJ1-5; D is undetermined. Deletions cut 6 bases from V and 4 bases from J, with 10 bases between. The CDR3 has 13 residues. The V gene's germline CDR1 is SNHLY and CDR2 FYNNEI. CDR3 protein: CASRWDINQPQHF. The CDR3 DNA reads as TGTGCCAGCAGGTGGGATATAAATCAGCCCCAGCATTTT. Using reference TRBV2 and TRBJ1-5 for the parts outside the CDR3, the full variable domain is EPEVTQTPSHQVTQMGQEVILRCVPISNHLYFYWYRQILGQKVEFLVSFYNNEISEKSEIFDDQFSVERPDGSNFTLKIRSTKLEDSAMYFCASRWDINQPQHFGDGTRLSIL.

This chain uses TRBV27 with TRBJ1-2; maybe TRBD1 (5 bases). The germline V gene has CDR1 MNHEY and CDR2 SMNVEV (reference sequence). The CDR3 loop spans 16 amino acids. V was cut by 8 bases and J by 0 bases, with 19 bases left in between. The CDR3 DNA is TGTGCCAGCGCGCCGCGCCAGGGTATCCCTAACTATGGCTACACCTTC. It yields the protein CASAPRQGIPNYGYTF.

The chain joins TRBV6-4 to TRBJ2-3; tentatively, D is TRBD1 or TRBD2 (5 bases each). Germline-derived CDR1 and CDR2 are MRHNA and SNTAGT. This CDR3 comprises 15 residues. Deletions cut 2 bases from V and 1 base from J, with 10 bases between. The DNA of the CDR3 is TGTGCCAGCAGTGACCTAGGGGACGGCACAGATACGCAGTATTTT. It encodes CASSDLGDGTDTQYF.

A note on this clone: The sample contains more than one DNA sequence encoding this CDR3. This chain links TRBV9 with TRBJ2-1; TRBD2 agrees at 8 bases. The J segment lost 0 bases and the V segment lost 4 bases, leaving 3 bases of the junction unmatched. Per germline, CDR1 SGDLS and CDR2 YYNGEE. The CDR3 sequence is 15 residues long. The CDR3 DNA reads TGTGCCAGCAGCTTAAGCGGGAGCTCCTACAATGAGCAGTTCTTC. Protein sequence: CASSLSGSSYNEQFF.

This clone was detected once. The chain employs TRBV10-3 and TRBJ1-3, with unresolved D. This CDR3 region has 16 residues. V shed 2 bases and J shed 0 bases, with 11 bases lying between them. Germline V gene lookup returns CDR1 ENHRY and CDR2 SYGVKD. The CDR3 sequence is CAISEGWGASGNTIYF. CDR3 nucleotides: TGTGCCATCAGTGAGGGTTGGGGAGCCTCTGGAAACACCATATATTTT.

The chain couples TRBV27 to TRBJ1-5; D is unresolved. This CDR3 is 14 amino acids long. Looked up from germline, CDR1 is MNHEY and CDR2 is SMNVEV (reference sequence). V dropped 1 base and J dropped 0 bases, with 4 bases sitting between them. CDR3: CASSLYYSNQPQHF. The CDR3 DNA is TGTGCCAGCAGTTTATACTATAGCAATCAGCCCCAGCATTTT.

This clone was picked up one time. V gene TRBV7-9 combines with J gene TRBJ2-7; D gene ambiguous. The V gene's germline CDR1 is SEHNR and CDR2 FQNEAQ (reference sequence). The CDR3 runs 14 residues. Trimming pared 1 base from V and 4 bases from J, leaving 11 bases between. The DNA of the CDR3 is TGTGCCAGCAGCTTAGGGGCCCCAGCGTACGAGCAGTACTTC. Protein product: CASSLGAPAYEQYF. Filled out from reference TRBV7-9 and TRBJ2-7, the complete variable domain reads DTGVSQNPRHKITKRGQNVTFRCDPISEHNRLYWYRQTLGQGPEFLTYFQNEAQLEKSRLLSDRFSAERPKGSFSTLEIQRTEQGDSAMYLCASSLGAPAYEQYFGPGTRLTVT.

The rearrangement uses TRBV28 and TRBJ1-1; D may be TRBD1 (5 bases). The germline gives CDR1 MDHEN, CDR2 SYDVKM. The CDR3 length is 15 residues. Trimming shortened V by 3 bases and J by 5 bases, and 16 bases separated the two germline ends. The CDR3 nucleotides are TGTGCCAGCAGTTTGGAACAGGCACCGAGGACTGAAGCTTTCTTT. This encodes CASSLEQAPRTEAFF.

This chain links TRBV30 with TRBJ1-2; tentatively, D is TRBD1 (5 bases). V was trimmed by 4 bases and J by 6 bases, leaving 18 bases between them. The CDR3 is made up of 14 amino acids. Germline CDR1 GTSNPN, CDR2 SVGIG (reference sequence). CDR3 nucleotide sequence: TGTGCCTGGATCTTTTTACAGGAATTCGATGGCTACACCTTC. As protein: CAWIFLQEFDGYTF.

The gene calls are TRBV5-1 and TRBJ2-7; perhaps TRBD1 as D (7 bases). The CDR3 runs 13 residues. In germline, CDR1 is SGHRS, CDR2 YFSETQ. V lost 7 bases, J lost 11 bases, and 22 bases lay in between. The CDR3 DNA is TGCGCCAGCTTAAACCGCGGGACAGTGAAAAAGTACTTC. Its translation is CASLNRGTVKKYF.

V gene TRBV6-6 combines with J gene TRBJ1-1; maybe TRBD1 (5 bases). CDR1 is MNHNY, CDR2 SVGAGI, per germline (reference sequence). The CDR3 has 15 residues. V lost 2 bases to trimming and J lost 3 bases, with 13 bases between them. Here the CDR3 DNA reads TGTGCCAGCAGTTACGGTTTAAGGGGAGACACTGAAGCTTTCTTT. This gives the protein CASSYGLRGDTEAFF.

The chain carries TRBV7-9 and TRBJ2-1, with 13 bases matching TRBD2. This CDR3 has 16 residues. Unmatched junction bases numbered 6, after V lost 7 bases and J lost 3 bases. Germline V CDR1 and CDR2: SEHNR, FQNEAQ (reference sequence). The CDR3 here is CASTRTSGSYYNEQFF. The CDR3 DNA sequence: TGTGCCAGCACCAGGACTAGCGGGAGTTACTACAATGAGCAGTTCTTC.

The rearrangement links TRBV9 to TRBJ2-1; TRBD2 agrees at 11 bases. This CDR3 has 17 amino acids. J gave up 7 bases and V 0 bases, and 9 bases lay outside the gene matches. Per the germline V gene, CDR1 is SGDLS and CDR2 is YYNGEE. Here the CDR3 reads CASSVEDGSGRGNEQFF. CDR3 nucleotides: TGTGCCAGCAGCGTAGAGGATGGTAGCGGGAGGGGAAATGAGCAGTTCTTC.

The genes are TRBV27 and TRBJ2-1; D tentatively fits TRBD1 or TRBD2 (5 bases each). Germline CDR1 is MNHEY and CDR2 is SMNVEV (reference sequence). Trimming removed 3 bases from V and 8 bases from J, with 8 bases in between. The CDR3 extends over 12 amino acids. Here the CDR3 DNA reads TGTGCCAGCAGTTTGGGGGTGGATGAGCAGTTCTTC. Protein product: CASSLGVDEQFF.

Points on this clone: In the same sample, other DNA sequences code for this CDR3. This chain joins TRBV5-1 and TRBJ2-1; no clear D gene. The CDR3 has 12 residues. The V end was cut by 1 base, the J end by 5 bases, with 4 bases between. Per the germline V gene, CDR1 is SGHRS and CDR2 is YFSETQ. CDR3 loop: CASSLTDNEQFF. The CDR3 nucleotides read TGCGCCAGCAGCTTGACCGACAATGAGCAGTTCTTC.

This clone was found once. The chain joins TRBV6-1 to TRBJ2-1, with 7 bases matching TRBD2. CDR3 length: 17 amino acids. The germline CDR1 and CDR2 sequences are MNHNS and SASEGT. Trimming cost V 2 bases and J 6 bases; bases outside gene matches: 13. CDR3 loop: CASSEFVGGVSGNEQFF. CDR3 nucleotides: TGTGCCAGCAGTGAATTTGTGGGAGGGGTATCTGGCAATGAGCAGTTCTTC.

The chain combines TRBV29-1 with TRBJ2-7, with TRBD1 matching over 7 bases. V lost 3 bases to trimming and J lost 4 bases; unmatched junction nucleotides: 6. The CDR3 consists of 13 residues. Germline V CDR1 and CDR2: SQVTM, ANQGSEA. Here the CDR3 reads CSVEGQTPYEQYF. In DNA, the CDR3 is TGCAGCGTTGAGGGACAGACACCGTACGAGCAGTACTTC.

This clone was counted a few times. This chain connects TRBV27 to TRBJ2-1; weak D call: TRBD2 (6 bases). The CDR3 contains 15 residues. Trimming took off 1 base at V and 6 bases at J, with 13 bases between the two ends. Germline CDR1 reads MNHEY; CDR2 reads SMNVEV (reference sequence). CDR3 bases: TGTGCCAGCAGTTTATTCGGGGGTCAACTCAATGAGCAGTTCTTC. Protein: CASSLFGGQLNEQFF.